This T cell receptor (beta chain) was identified in a study of vaccination and CD4 T cells after COVID-19 (dated by TCRdb to between 2021 and 2024). As for the study more broadly: Convalescent patients had a positive SARS-CoV-2 result on nasal swab PCR, and of these patients, nine had mild disease and one had severe disease. Post-vaccine blood samples were obtained a median of about 70 days after the second vaccine dose, with a range of roughly 14 to 241 days. In approximately eleven COVID-19 convalescent patients and a few infection-naive healthy vaccine recipients, the spike-specific CD4+ TCR repertoire before mRNA vaccination was compared with the repertoire after mRNA vaccination. The convalescent cohort included six males and four females, with two Hispanic individuals, seven Caucasians, two Asians and one multiracial person. Participants received two doses of either the Pfizer-BioNTech BNT162b2 vaccine (n=8) or the Moderna mRNA-1273 vaccine (n=2). Control cultures used a CEFX viral epitope pool as positive control, an HIV-1 Nef peptide pool as negative control, or no peptide. Culture stimuli were overlapping spike peptide pools from SARS-CoV-2 and from the common cold coronaviruses HCoV-NL63, HCoV-OC43 and HCoV-229E. Post-COVID blood samples from convalescent patients were collected a median of roughly 100 days after diagnosis, with a range of 35 to 161 days. Study-level results and caveats: Among convalescent patients, a median about 90% of the SARS-CoV-2-reactive clones seen after vaccination appeared only after vaccination, which suggests priming specific to the vaccine. Although the median number of SARS-CoV-2-reactive clonotypes went up from approximately 20 after infection to 30 to 45 after vaccination, the increase was not significant. The number of convalescent patients in the study was relatively small, and the study did not examine early timepoints following natural infection. Nearly all vaccine-specific clones in convalescent patients (304 of 307) were mono-reactive for SARS-CoV-2 spike rather than cross-reactive with common cold coronaviruses.

Regarding this clonotype: The antigen this receptor binds is unknown. Qualities for individual bases were not recorded, and no much larger clone is one base off.

Inclusive of the bounding cysteine and phenylalanine, the CDR3 is 14 residues long. Only the CDR3 part of the read is kept: 42 bases, read in frame from the first base. Trimming accounts for 9 bases at V and 4 bases at J, while the number of junction bases matched to no gene is 9. CDR1 and CDR2 (KGHDR, SFDVKD) derive from the germline V gene. The library relied on PCR. TCR sequencing of DNA from cultured CD4+ T cells used the Oncomine TCR Beta short-read assay at the Johns Hopkins FTIC core. The QIAamp micro DNA kit was used to extract genomic DNA from the cultured CD4+ T cells. Oncomine TCR Beta libraries made from cultured CD4+ T cells were pooled using unique dual indexes and sequenced on an Illumina iSeq 100. In the source study's methods: Non-productive sequences were removed, and CDR3s that did not start with C, did not end with F or W, or were shorter than 7 amino acids were discarded. The MANAFEST web application was used to identify antigen-specific clonotypes by comparing peptide-stimulated wells against reference wells and other culture wells. Positive clones required FDR below 0.05, an odds ratio above 5, and productive frequency above 0.1% in at least two of three replicate wells. Clonotypes that were significantly expanded in both SARS-CoV-2 spike wells and at least one common cold coronavirus spike condition were defined as cross-reactive. CDR3 homology was assessed with Levenshtein distances (stringdist) and unrooted phylogenetic trees (ape) in R version 3.6.1. TCRdb's own reprocessing of the public reads used fastp at Q25 and MiXCR and kept productive beta chains. Every entry covers one CDR3 protein and lists the most common genes and DNA from its rows. The V and J calls and clone size come from TCRdb's table, not from the authors' own analysis. The table for this sample lists fewer than 15,000 distinct CDR3 sequences; about 67% of them were counted only once. Roughly 7.4% of the sample is held by the ten biggest clonotypes.

The treatment or condition label, read with the paper, signifies: approximately 10-day PBMC culture with coronavirus spike peptide pools or control peptides (ViraFEST assay). The ViraFEST assay was used in the study, in which antigen-specific T cells were expanded with peptide pools and expanded clonotypes were subsequently identified by TCR sequencing. The convalescent patients' positive SARS-CoV-2 PCR tests were from March to December 2020, which was before the Alpha, Beta and Delta variants emerged in the United States. Each well held under 2.5 million PBMCs cultured in IMDM containing approximately 5.3% human AB serum and roughly 10 IU/ml IL-2, with 8.5 to 10 ug/ml peptide pools added. Half of the culture medium was replaced with fresh IL-2-containing medium on days 3 and 7. After 10 days of culture, CD4+ T cells were isolated by negative selection with the EasySep CD4+ T cell isolation kit. PBMCs were separated from whole blood using Ficoll-Paque Plus gradient centrifugation and then either used fresh or cryopreserved at -140C. In general, triplicate wells were set up for every culture condition.

The specimen was CD4+ T cells from blood, cultured in vitro. The origin of this receptor is a human donor who had recovered from COVID-19. The rearranged chain carries TRBV24-1 and TRBJ2-3; TRBD1 aligns with 7 central bases. CDR3 sequence: CATRGRQGPDTQYF. The DNA sequence follows: TGTGCCACCCGAGGGCGACAGGGCCCAGATACGCAGTATTTT.